A single sample gave rise to the 26 T cell receptor beta chains below, sequenced in a study of human T cells and chemical hapten exposure. TCRdb used MiXCR to reprocess the RACE reads, holding one entry per CDR3 protein. This table holds around 99,000 distinct CDR3 sequences, roughly 9.6% found once. The time point is: patch test 2, 6 weeks after DPC sensitization. Stated treatment: therapeutic diphenylcyclopropenone sensitization with weekly scalp DPC. The input for sequencing was whole blood, taken in connection with sensitization to the hapten diphenylcyclopropenone (DPC). Receptors originate from a man in his forties with alopecia areata. Some clones in this sample may be carry-over from other donors' samples.

This sequence joins TRBV6-6 and TRBJ1-5; D remains ambiguous. Trimming stripped 7 bases from V and 3 bases from J, with 10 bases between. Germline values: CDR1 MNHNY, CDR2 SVGAGI (reference sequence). The CDR3 runs to 13 residues. CDR3: CASNAATNQPQHF. The CDR3 bases are TGTGCCAGCAACGCGGCCACCAATCAGCCCCAGCATTTT.

This clonotype was found a few times. J is TRBJ2-1 and V is TRBV12-3 or TRBV12-4, with D perhaps matching TRBD1 (6 bases). V was clipped by 7 bases and J by 6 bases, with 19 bases between them. There are 15 residues in the CDR3. CDR3 DNA sequence: TGTGCCAGCACCTATAGGGGGACGGTTCCCAATGAGCAGTTCTTC. Residues: CASTYRGTVPNEQFF.

The chain links TRBV7-2 to TRBJ2-3; 10 nucleotides align to TRBD2. V shed 3 bases, J shed 3 bases, and the junction held 3 bases outside the gene matches. There are 15 residues in the CDR3. The germline V gene has CDR1 SGHTA and CDR2 FQGNSA. CDR3 coding DNA: TGTGCCAGCAGCTTGGCTAGCGGGAGAACAGATACGCAGTATTTT. Translating it yields CASSLASGRTDTQYF.

This clonotype has only a few counts. The genes are TRBV7-9 and TRBJ2-5, with a possible D match to TRBD2 (6 bases). This CDR3 spans 14 amino acids. V shed 6 bases and J shed 5 bases, with 16 bases lying between them. In germline, CDR1 is SEHNR, CDR2 FQNEAQ (reference sequence). CDR3 DNA: TGTGCCAGCAGTCCTAGGAGGGACTTGGAGACCCAGTACTTC. Its protein product is CASSPRRDLETQYF. The full variable domain, rest sourced from reference TRBV7-9 and TRBJ2-5, is DTGVSQNPRHKITKRGQNVTFRCDPISEHNRLYWYRQTLGQGPEFLTYFQNEAQLEKSRLLSDRFSAERPKGSFSTLEIQRTEQGDSAMYLCASSPRRDLETQYFGPGTRLLVL.

This clonotype was recorded a few times. V is TRBV10-3 and J is TRBJ2-1; the match to TRBD2 covers 9 bases. The V gene end was trimmed by 6 bases and the J gene end by 7 bases; junction bases not matched to a gene: 10. The V gene's germline CDR1 is ENHRY and CDR2 SYGVKD. There are 15 residues in the CDR3. The CDR3 nucleotides are TGTGCCATCAGCCCTATAGCGGGAGATCGAAATGAGCAGTTCTTC. It yields the protein CAISPIAGDRNEQFF.

This clonotype was recorded at least ten times. The V gene is TRBV6-5, the J gene TRBJ2-1; 7 nucleotides agree with TRBD1. Trimming removed 5 bases from V and 5 bases from J; junction bases left unmatched: 9. CDR1 is MNHEY and CDR2 is SVGAGI in the germline V gene. CDR3 length: 15 amino acids. CDR3 bases: TGTGCCAGCAGTACAAGACAGGGCGGTCACAATGAGCAGTTCTTC. Translation: CASSTRQGGHNEQFF.

This clonotype has more than one count but fewer than ten. J is TRBJ2-2 and V is TRBV29-1, with 8 bases fitting TRBD1. Trimming took 1 base from V and 1 from J; bases not matched to a gene: 8. There are 17 residues in the CDR3. Germline V gene lookup returns CDR1 SQVTM and CDR2 ANQGSEA. This chain's CDR3 is CSVEGLRGQGNTGELFF. The DNA for the CDR3 is TGCAGCGTTGAAGGGCTCCGAGGACAGGGGAACACCGGGGAGCTGTTTTTT.

The V gene is TRBV10-3, the J gene TRBJ2-5; D unclear. Germline CDR1 ENHRY, CDR2 SYGVKD. The CDR3 has 12 residues. V was clipped by 10 bases and J by 5 bases, with 14 bases between them. CDR3 bases: TGTGCCACCCGAGAGTCCTTGGAGACCCAGTACTTC. Its translation is CATRESLETQYF.

This clonotype has only a few counts. The chain combines TRBV12-3 or TRBV12-4 with TRBJ1-3; 7 positions agree with TRBD1. Unmatched junction bases numbered 8, after V lost 6 bases and J lost 0 bases. The CDR3 loop spans 16 amino acids. CDR3 sequence: CASSLTGQLSGNTIYF. The CDR3 nucleotides are TGTGCCAGCAGCCTGACGGGACAGCTCTCTGGAAACACCATATATTTT.

This clonotype was counted only a few times. J is TRBJ2-3 and V is TRBV29-1; 7 nucleotides line up with TRBD1. Germline CDR1 reads SQVTM; CDR2 reads ANQGSEA. The V gene end was trimmed by 1 base and the J gene end by 0 bases; junction bases not matched to a gene: 10. The CDR3 contains 17 residues. The CDR3 coding sequence is TGCAGCGTTGAAGGAGGACAGGCCCACCGTAGCACAGATACGCAGTATTTT. Encoded protein: CSVEGGQAHRSTDTQYF.

This clonotype occurred many times. The V and J genes are TRBV28 and TRBJ2-5, with D unresolved. V lost 9 bases to trimming and J lost 0 bases, with 8 bases between them. Per germline, CDR1 MDHEN and CDR2 SYDVKM. The CDR3 has 12 residues. CDR3 loop: CARRQNQETQYF. CDR3 coding DNA: TGTGCCAGAAGACAAAACCAAGAGACCCAGTACTTC.

V gene TRBV20-1 combines with J gene TRBJ2-3, with 14 positions matching TRBD2. There are 17 residues in the CDR3. Germline V lookup: CDR1 DFQATT, CDR2 SNEGSKA (reference sequence). V shed 1 base and J 6 bases; nucleotides not matched to a gene: 9. CDR3 in amino acids: CSARGTTSGRAMDTQYF. CDR3 sequence (DNA): TGCAGTGCTAGAGGGACGACTAGCGGGAGGGCCATGGATACGCAGTATTTT.

This clonotype appeared a few times. The gene calls are TRBV19 and TRBJ1-5; no clear D gene. V lost 1 base and J 0 bases, leaving 4 bases between the germline ends. In germline, CDR1 is LNHDA, CDR2 SQIVND (reference sequence). This CDR3 has 14 residues. In DNA, the CDR3 is TGTGCCAGTAGTATAGCAATTAGCAATCAGCCCCAGCATTTT. It yields the protein CASSIAISNQPQHF.

This chain links TRBV10-3 with TRBJ1-2; D is uncertain. V lost 6 bases and J lost 0, with 11 bases in between. CDR3 length equals 14 residues. CDR1 is ENHRY, CDR2 SYGVKD, per germline. CDR3 loop: CAIRATATNYGYTF. The CDR3 coding sequence is TGTGCCATCAGGGCCACGGCCACTAACTATGGCTACACCTTC.

The chain joins TRBV7-2 to TRBJ2-7; 8 bases fit TRBD1. J gave up 5 bases and V 2 bases, and 2 bases lay outside the gene matches. This CDR3 comprises 13 residues. Germline CDR1 reads SGHTA; CDR2 reads FQGNSA. The CDR3 protein is CASSLRTGNEQYV. CDR3 bases: TGTGCCAGCAGCTTAAGGACAGGGAACGAGCAGTACGTC.

The rearrangement links TRBV6-5 to TRBJ2-7; D is unclear. The CDR3 runs 14 residues. Germline V lookup: CDR1 MNHEY, CDR2 SVGAGI. V lost 0 bases and J lost 3, with 9 bases in between. The CDR3 reads CASSYSAADYEQYF. The CDR3 DNA follows: TGTGCCAGCAGTTACTCGGCAGCCGACTACGAGCAGTACTTC.

This chain joins TRBV2 and TRBJ1-3; 12 bases agree with TRBD1. This CDR3 comprises 17 residues. The V segment lost 3 bases and the J segment 5 bases; nucleotides outside the gene matches: 8. Germline V CDR1 and CDR2: SNHLY, FYNNEI. CDR3 residues: CASSDVVGQGARNTIYF. DNA for the CDR3: TGTGCCAGCAGTGATGTTGTGGGACAGGGGGCGAGAAACACCATATATTTT. Full variable domain (outside the CDR3, taken from reference TRBV2 and TRBJ1-3): EPEVTQTPSHQVTQMGQEVILRCVPISNHLYFYWYRQILGQKVEFLVSFYNNEISEKSEIFDDQFSVERPDGSNFTLKIRSTKLEDSAMYFCASSDVVGQGARNTIYFGEGSWLTVV.

This clonotype has a handful of counts. The rearrangement joins TRBV11-3 to TRBJ1-1; possibly TRBD1 for D (6 bases). V lost 5 bases and J lost 8, with 15 bases in between. The CDR3 extends over 13 amino acids. Germline V gene lookup returns CDR1 SGHNT and CDR2 YENEEA. CDR3 in amino acids: CASSPRQDGEAFF. Here the CDR3 DNA reads TGTGCCAGCAGCCCCCGACAGGACGGAGAAGCTTTCTTT.

The rearrangement uses TRBV12-3 or TRBV12-4 and TRBJ2-3, with 10 bases identical to TRBD1. Unmatched junction bases numbered 7, after V lost 1 base and J lost 3 bases. CDR3 length: 17 residues. The CDR3 coding sequence is TGTGCCAGCAGTTTAGAAGTCGGGACAGGGGTTACAGATACGCAGTATTTT. This translates into CASSLEVGTGVTDTQYF.

Many counts were recorded for this clonotype. V is TRBV24-1 and J is TRBJ1-5, with D possibly being TRBD1 (5 bases). CDR1 KGHDR and CDR2 SFDVKD come from the germline V gene. V was cut by 9 bases and J by 4 bases, with 9 bases left in between. This CDR3 spans 12 amino acids. The CDR3 bases are TGTGCCACCTCGACAGTTAATCAGCCCCAGCATTTT. Protein product: CATSTVNQPQHF.

This clonotype has ten or more counts. The V and J genes are TRBV10-3 and TRBJ2-7; D not certain. The CDR3 is 12 residues long. V was cut by 2 bases and J by 2 bases, with 4 bases left in between. CDR1 and CDR2 from the germline V gene are ENHRY and SYGVKD. CDR3 loop: CAISEETYEQYF. For the CDR3, the DNA is TGTGCCATCAGTGAGGAGACCTACGAGCAGTACTTC.

The chain links TRBV5-4 to TRBJ2-3; 9 positions agree with TRBD1. The CDR3 covers 15 residues. The germline V gene encodes CDR1 SGHNT and CDR2 YYREEE (reference sequence). The J segment lost 1 base and the V segment lost 2 bases, leaving 2 bases of the junction unmatched. In DNA form, the CDR3 reads TGTGCCAGCAGCTTCCGGGACAGGGGCACAGATACGCAGTATTTT. It specifies CASSFRDRGTDTQYF.

This clonotype was observed a handful of times. V gene TRBV12-3 or TRBV12-4 combines with J gene TRBJ2-3; either TRBD1 or TRBD2 may supply D (5 bases each). Trimming removed 5 bases at V and 0 bases at J, with 9 bases between. The CDR3 has 14 residues. The CDR3 reads CASSLRDSTDTQYF. DNA for the CDR3: TGTGCCAGCAGTCTACGGGACAGCACAGATACGCAGTATTTT.

The chain carries TRBV7-8 and TRBJ2-7, with 12 bases identical to TRBD2. The CDR3 has 15 amino acids. V lost 5 bases to trimming and J lost 7 bases; unmatched junction nucleotides: 9. Germline V gene sequence: CDR1 SGHVS, CDR2 FQNEAQ. The CDR3 DNA sequence: TGTGCCAGCAGCCCCGGACTAGCGGGGACACGGGAGCAGTACGTC. It encodes CASSPGLAGTREQYV.

This clonotype was counted once. The V and J genes are TRBV29-1 and TRBJ2-3, with 8 bases aligning to TRBD2. CDR1 is SQVTM and CDR2 is ANQGSEA in the germline V gene. J lost 0 bases, V lost 5 bases, and 4 bases had no gene match. The length of the CDR3 is 14 residues. The CDR3, as DNA: TGCAGCGTTCAGACTAGCGAGAGCACAGATACGCAGTATTTT. Protein product: CSVQTSESTDTQYF.

The chain couples TRBV19 to TRBJ2-7, with TRBD2 matching 8 bases. V was pared by 10 bases and J by 3 bases, with 8 bases of the junction left unmatched. In germline, CDR1 is LNHDA, CDR2 SQIVND (reference sequence). This CDR3 contains 13 residues. The CDR3 region is CATSAGDSYEQYV. DNA for the CDR3: TGTGCCACCTCAGCGGGGGATAGCTACGAGCAGTACGTC.